What follows are 5 T cell receptor beta chains derived from one specimen sequenced in a study of T-cell memory formation after mild COVID-19. MiXCR was run by TCRdb on the 5' RACE reads, yielding one entry per CDR3 protein. The sample lists 470,000 or so distinct CDR3 sequences, about 18% occurring once. Sequenced sample: PBMCs or a T cell subset sorted from them (not recorded which). The receptor set was obtained from an adult woman who had mild COVID-19 (a few samples of this study predate the infection). Cell type and time point are not known.

This clonotype has only a few counts. This chain connects TRBV9 to TRBJ2-6; weak D call: TRBD1 (5 bases). CDR3 length: 15 residues. Trimming stripped 3 bases from V and 0 bases from J, with 7 bases between. Germline V CDR1 and CDR2: SGDLS, YYNGEE. CDR3 sequence (DNA): TGTGCCAGCAGCGCTCAGGGCTCTGGGGCCAACGTCCTGACTTTC. Its translation: CASSAQGSGANVLTF.

This clonotype was recorded many times. The chain carries TRBV5-1 and TRBJ2-7; perhaps TRBD1 as D (5 bases). The CDR3 extends over 13 amino acids. V was pared by 2 bases and J by 2 bases, with 8 bases between. Germline V gives CDR1 SGHRS, CDR2 YFSETQ. The CDR3 region is CASSFWTTYEQYF. The CDR3 bases are TGCGCCAGCAGCTTCTGGACAACCTACGAGCAGTACTTC.

The chain combines TRBV29-1 with TRBJ1-5, with TRBD1 identical over 7 bases. This CDR3 has 13 amino acids. Germline-derived CDR1 and CDR2 are SQVTM and ANQGSEA. V shed 6 bases, J shed 4 bases, and the junction held 6 bases outside the gene matches. CDR3: CSVAGTVNQPQHF. The CDR3 DNA follows: TGCAGCGTCGCCGGGACAGTGAATCAGCCCCAGCATTTT.

This clonotype was recorded a few times. The J gene is TRBJ2-3, the V gene TRBV6-1; D is ambiguous. This CDR3 is 15 amino acids long. Germline CDR1 is MNHNS and CDR2 is SASEGT. The germline V and J ends were trimmed by 6 bases and 5 bases, with 18 bases remaining between them. The CDR3 bases are TGTGCCAGCAGCCGCGCCCCGGTCCCTGGAGATACGCAGTATTTT. It specifies CASSRAPVPGDTQYF.

The chain uses TRBV20-1 and TRBJ1-1; a possible D gene is TRBD1 (5 bases). CDR1 is DFQATT, CDR2 SNEGSKA, per germline (reference sequence). The CDR3 contains 13 residues. V dropped 5 bases and J dropped 1 base, with 11 bases sitting between them. The CDR3 region is CSAARQKNTEAFF. The CDR3, as DNA: TGCAGTGCTGCCAGACAGAAGAACACTGAAGCTTTCTTT.